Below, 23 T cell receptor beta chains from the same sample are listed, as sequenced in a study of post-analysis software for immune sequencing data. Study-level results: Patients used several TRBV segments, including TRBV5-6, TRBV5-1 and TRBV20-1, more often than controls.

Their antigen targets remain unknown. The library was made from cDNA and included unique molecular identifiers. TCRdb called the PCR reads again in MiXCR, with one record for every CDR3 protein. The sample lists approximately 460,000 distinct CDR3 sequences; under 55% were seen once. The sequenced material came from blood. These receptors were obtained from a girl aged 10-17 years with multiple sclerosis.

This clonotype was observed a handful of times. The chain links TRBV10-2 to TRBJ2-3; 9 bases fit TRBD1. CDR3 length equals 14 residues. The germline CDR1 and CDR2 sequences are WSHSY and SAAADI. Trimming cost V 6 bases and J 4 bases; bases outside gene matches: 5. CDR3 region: CASRDRGGPDTQYF. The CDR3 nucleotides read TGCGCCAGCAGGGACAGGGGAGGGCCAGATACGCAGTATTTT.

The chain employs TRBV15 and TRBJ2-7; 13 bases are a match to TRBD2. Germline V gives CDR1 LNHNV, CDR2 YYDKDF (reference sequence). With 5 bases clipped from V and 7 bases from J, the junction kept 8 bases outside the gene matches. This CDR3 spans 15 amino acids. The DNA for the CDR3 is TGTGCCACCAGCCAACTAGCGGGAGGGCCAGATGAGCAGTACTTC. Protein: CATSQLAGGPDEQYF. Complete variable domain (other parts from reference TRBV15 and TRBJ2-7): DAMVIQNPRYQVTQFGKPVTLSCSQTLNHNVMYWYQQKSSQAPKLLFHYYDKDFNNEADTPDNFQSRRPNTSFCFLDIRSPGLGDTAMYLCATSQLAGGPDEQYFGPGTRLTVT.

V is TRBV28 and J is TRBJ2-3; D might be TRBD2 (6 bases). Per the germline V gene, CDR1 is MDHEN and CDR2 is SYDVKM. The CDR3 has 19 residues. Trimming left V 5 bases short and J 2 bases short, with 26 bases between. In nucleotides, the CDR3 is TGTGCCAGCAGTCCCCGGGACTCGAGGCTGGAGGGAGTCACAGATACGCAGTATTTT. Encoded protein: CASSPRDSRLEGVTDTQYF.

CDR3 DNA: TGTGCCAGCAGTTACCAGACAGGGTCGGGGCAGCCCCAGCATTTT. This encodes CASSYQTGSGQPQHF. The chain is built from TRBV6-2 or TRBV6-3 and TRBJ1-5; 7 nucleotides match TRBD1. The CDR3 length is 15 residues. The germline CDR1 and CDR2 sequences are MNHEY and SVGEGT. J was trimmed by 7 bases and V by 2 bases; bases with no gene match: 8.

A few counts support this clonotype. CDR3 amino acids: CSATTGANYGYTF. For the CDR3, the DNA is TGCAGTGCCACGACAGGAGCTAACTATGGCTACACCTTC. The chain couples TRBV20-1 to TRBJ1-2; TRBD1 is a possible D gene (6 bases). Germline assignment: CDR1 DFQATT and CDR2 SNEGSKA (reference sequence). The CDR3 contains 13 residues. V lost 6 bases to trimming and J lost 0 bases, with 11 bases between them.

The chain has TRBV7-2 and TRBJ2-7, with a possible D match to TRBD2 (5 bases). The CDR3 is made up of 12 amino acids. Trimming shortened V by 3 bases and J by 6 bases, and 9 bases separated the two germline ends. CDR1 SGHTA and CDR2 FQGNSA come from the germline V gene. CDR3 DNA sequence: TGTGCCAGCAGCTTTCGGGATCGCGAGCAGTACTTC. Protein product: CASSFRDREQYF.

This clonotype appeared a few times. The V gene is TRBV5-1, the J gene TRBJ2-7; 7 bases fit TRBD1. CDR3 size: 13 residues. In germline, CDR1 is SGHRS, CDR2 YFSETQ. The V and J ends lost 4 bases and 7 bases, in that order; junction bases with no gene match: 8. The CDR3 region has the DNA TGCGCCAGCAGCAGACCGGACAGGTTGGAGCAGTACTTC. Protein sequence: CASSRPDRLEQYF. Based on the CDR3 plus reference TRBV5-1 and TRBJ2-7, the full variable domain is KAGVTQTPRYLIKTRGQQVTLSCSPISGHRSVSWYQQTPGQGLQFLFEYFSETQRNKGNFPGRFSGRQFSNSRSEMNVSTLELGDSALYLCASSRPDRLEQYFGPGTRLTVT.

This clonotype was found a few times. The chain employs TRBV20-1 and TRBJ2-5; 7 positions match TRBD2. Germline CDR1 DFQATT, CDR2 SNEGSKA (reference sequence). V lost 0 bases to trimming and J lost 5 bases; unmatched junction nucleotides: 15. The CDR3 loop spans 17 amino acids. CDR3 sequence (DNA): TGCAGTGCTAGAGATGCAGCTAGCGGCCCTGTAGTGGAGACCCAGTACTTC. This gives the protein CSARDAASGPVVETQYF.

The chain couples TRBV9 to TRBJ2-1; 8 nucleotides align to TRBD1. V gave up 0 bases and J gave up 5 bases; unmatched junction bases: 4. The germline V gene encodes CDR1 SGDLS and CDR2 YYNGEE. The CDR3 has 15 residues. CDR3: CASSVVARGHNEQFF. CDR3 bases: TGTGCCAGCAGCGTAGTGGCCAGGGGGCACAATGAGCAGTTCTTC.

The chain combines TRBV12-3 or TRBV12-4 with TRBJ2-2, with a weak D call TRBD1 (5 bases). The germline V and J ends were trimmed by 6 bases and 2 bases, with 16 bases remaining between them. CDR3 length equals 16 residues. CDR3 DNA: TGTGCCAGCAGGAAACAGGATTCCGGTAACACCGGGGAGCTGTTTTTT. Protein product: CASRKQDSGNTGELFF.

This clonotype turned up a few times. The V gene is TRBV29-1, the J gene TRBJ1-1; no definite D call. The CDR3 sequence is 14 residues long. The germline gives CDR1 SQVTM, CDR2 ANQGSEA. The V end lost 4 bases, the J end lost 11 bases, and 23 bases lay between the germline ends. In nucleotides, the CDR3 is TGCAGCGTTGTGAGTTTAAACGCCCCCCTCCTGGCTTTCTTT. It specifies CSVVSLNAPLLAFF.

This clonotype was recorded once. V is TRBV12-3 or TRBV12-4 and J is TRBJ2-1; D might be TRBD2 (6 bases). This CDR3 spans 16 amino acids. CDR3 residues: CTTELIRGGTQGEQFF. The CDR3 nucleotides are TGTACCACCGAGCTGATCCGGGGCGGGACCCAAGGGGAGCAGTTCTTC.

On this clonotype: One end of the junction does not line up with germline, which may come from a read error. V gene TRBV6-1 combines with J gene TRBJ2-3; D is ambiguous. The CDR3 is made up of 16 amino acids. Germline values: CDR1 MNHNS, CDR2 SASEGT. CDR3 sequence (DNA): TGTGCCAGCTCCGAGGTACCGACGCCGGTCCCAGATACGCGGTATTTT. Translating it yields CASSEVPTPVPDTRYF.

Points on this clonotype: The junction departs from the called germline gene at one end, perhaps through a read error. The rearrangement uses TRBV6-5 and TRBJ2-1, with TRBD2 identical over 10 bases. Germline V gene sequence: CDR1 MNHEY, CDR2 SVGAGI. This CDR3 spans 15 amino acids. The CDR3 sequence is CASRLAGTSYDEQFF. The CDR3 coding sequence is TGTGCCAGCAGACTAGCGGGGACCTCCTACGATGAGCAGTTCTTC.

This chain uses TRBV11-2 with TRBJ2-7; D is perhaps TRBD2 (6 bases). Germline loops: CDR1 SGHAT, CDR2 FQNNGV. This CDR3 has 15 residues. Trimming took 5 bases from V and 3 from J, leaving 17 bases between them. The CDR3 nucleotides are TGTGCCAGCAGCCTATTAGGTAGGGGAGGCTACGAGCAGTACTTC. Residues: CASSLLGRGGYEQYF.

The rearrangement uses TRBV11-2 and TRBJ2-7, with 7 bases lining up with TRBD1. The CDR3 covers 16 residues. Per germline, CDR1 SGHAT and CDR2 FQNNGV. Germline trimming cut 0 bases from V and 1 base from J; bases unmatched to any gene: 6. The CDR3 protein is CASSLDPGDSSYEQYF. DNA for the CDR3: TGTGCCAGCAGCTTAGATCCCGGGGACAGTTCCTACGAGCAGTACTTC.

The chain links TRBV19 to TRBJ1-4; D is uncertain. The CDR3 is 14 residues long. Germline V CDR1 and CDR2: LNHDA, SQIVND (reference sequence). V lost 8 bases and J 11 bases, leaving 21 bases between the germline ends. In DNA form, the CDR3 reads TGTGCCAGTTCCTACCGGACTTCGGGCTTGAAACTGTTTTTT. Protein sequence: CASSYRTSGLKLFF.

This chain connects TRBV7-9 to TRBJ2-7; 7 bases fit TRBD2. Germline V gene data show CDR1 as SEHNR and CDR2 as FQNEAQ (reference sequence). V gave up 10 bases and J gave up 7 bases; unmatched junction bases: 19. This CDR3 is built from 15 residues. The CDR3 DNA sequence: TGTGCCAACGCGTCGGGGGGAACCCCCTACAATGAGCAGTACTTC. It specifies CANASGGTPYNEQYF.

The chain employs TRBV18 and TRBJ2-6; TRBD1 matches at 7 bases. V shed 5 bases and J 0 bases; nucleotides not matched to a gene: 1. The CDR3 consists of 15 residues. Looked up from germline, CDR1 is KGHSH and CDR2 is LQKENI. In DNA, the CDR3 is TGTGCCAGCTCAACAGGGGTCTCTGGGGCCAACGTCCTGACTTTC. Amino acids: CASSTGVSGANVLTF.

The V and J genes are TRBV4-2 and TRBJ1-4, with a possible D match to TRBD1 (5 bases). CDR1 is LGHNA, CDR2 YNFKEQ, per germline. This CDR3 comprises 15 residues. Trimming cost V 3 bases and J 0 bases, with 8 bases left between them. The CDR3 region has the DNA TGTGCCAGCAGCCATGGGGGAGCAACTAATGAAAAACTGTTTTTT. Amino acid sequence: CASSHGGATNEKLFF.

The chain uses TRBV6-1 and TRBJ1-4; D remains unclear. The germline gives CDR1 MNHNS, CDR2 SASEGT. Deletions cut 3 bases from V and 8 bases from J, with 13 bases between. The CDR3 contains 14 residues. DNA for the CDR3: TGTGCCAGCAGTGACCCCCGACTTGAAGAAAAACTGTTTTTT. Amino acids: CASSDPRLEEKLFF.

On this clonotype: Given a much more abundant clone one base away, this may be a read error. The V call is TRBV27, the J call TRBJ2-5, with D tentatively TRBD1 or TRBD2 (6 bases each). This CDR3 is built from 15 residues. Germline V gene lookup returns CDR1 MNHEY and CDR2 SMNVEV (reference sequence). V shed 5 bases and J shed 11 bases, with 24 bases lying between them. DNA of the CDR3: TGTGCCAGCAGTGTCTCGTTACGGGGGCTGGGGGAGCAGTACTTC. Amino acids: CASSVSLRGLGEQYF.

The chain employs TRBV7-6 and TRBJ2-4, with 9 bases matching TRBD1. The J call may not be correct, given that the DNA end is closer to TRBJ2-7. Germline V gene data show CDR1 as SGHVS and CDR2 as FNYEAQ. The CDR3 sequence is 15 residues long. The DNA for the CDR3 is TGTGCCAGCAGTTTAAACGCGGACAGGGGTTACGAGCAGTACTTC. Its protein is CASSLNADRGYEQYF.